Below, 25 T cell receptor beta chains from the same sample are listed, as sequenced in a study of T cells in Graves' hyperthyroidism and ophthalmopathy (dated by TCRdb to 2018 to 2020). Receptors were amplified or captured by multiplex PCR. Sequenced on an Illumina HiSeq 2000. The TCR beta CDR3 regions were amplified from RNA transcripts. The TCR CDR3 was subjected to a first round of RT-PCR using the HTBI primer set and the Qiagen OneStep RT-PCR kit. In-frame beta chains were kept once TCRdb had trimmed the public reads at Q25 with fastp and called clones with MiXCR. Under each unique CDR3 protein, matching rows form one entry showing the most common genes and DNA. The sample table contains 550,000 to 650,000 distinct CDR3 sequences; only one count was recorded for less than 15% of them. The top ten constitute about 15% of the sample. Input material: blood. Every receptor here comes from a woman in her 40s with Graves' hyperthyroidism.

The CDR3 region is CASSQDIRTGETGELFF. The CDR3 DNA follows: TGTGCCAGCAGCCAAGATATTAGGACAGGGGAGACCGGGGAGCTGTTTTTT. The genes are TRBV4-2 and TRBJ2-2; 9 positions match TRBD1. Per germline, CDR1 LGHNA and CDR2 YNFKEQ. V dropped 0 bases and J dropped 5; count of bases not matched to a gene: 7. The CDR3 runs to 17 residues.

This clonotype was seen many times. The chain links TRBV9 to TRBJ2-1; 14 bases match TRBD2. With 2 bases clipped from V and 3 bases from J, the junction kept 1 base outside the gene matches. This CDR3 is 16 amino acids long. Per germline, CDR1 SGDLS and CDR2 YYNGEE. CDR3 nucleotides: TGTGCCAGCAGCGTGGGGACTAGCGGGAGCTACAATGAGCAGTTCTTC. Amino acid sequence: CASSVGTSGSYNEQFF. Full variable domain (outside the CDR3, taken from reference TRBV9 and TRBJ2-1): DSGVTQTPKHLITATGQRVTLRCSPRSGDLSVYWYQQSLDQGLQFLIQYYNGEERAKGNILERFSAQQFPDLHSELNLSSLELGDSALYFCASSVGTSGSYNEQFFGPGTRLTVL.

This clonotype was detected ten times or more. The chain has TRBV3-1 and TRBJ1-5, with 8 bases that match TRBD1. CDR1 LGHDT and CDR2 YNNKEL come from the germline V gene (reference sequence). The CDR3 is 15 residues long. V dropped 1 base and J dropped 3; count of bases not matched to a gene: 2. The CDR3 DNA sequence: TGTGCCAGCAGCCAAGGGACAGGGAACAATCAGCCCCAGCATTTT. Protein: CASSQGTGNNQPQHF.

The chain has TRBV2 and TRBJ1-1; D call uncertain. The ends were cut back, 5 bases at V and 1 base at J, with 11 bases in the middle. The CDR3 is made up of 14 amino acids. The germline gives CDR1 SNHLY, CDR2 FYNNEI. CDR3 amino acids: CASSSGVKNTEAFF. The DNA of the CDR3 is TGTGCCAGCAGTTCTGGGGTCAAGAACACTGAAGCTTTCTTT.

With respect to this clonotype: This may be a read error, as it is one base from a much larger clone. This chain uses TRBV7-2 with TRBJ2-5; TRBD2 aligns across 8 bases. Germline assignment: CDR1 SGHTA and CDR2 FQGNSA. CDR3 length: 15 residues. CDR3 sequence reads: CASTRGGAGQETQHF. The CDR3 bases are TGTGCCAGCACCCGGGGGGGGGCGGGACAAGAGACCCAGCACTTC.

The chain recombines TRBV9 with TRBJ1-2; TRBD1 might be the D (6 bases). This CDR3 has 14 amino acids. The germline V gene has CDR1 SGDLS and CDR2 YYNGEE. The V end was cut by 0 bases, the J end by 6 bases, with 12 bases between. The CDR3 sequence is CASSVGPGADGYTF. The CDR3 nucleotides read TGTGCCAGCAGCGTAGGGCCGGGGGCGGATGGCTACACCTTC. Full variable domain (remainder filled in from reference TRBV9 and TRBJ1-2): DSGVTQTPKHLITATGQRVTLRCSPRSGDLSVYWYQQSLDQGLQFLIQYYNGEERAKGNILERFSAQQFPDLHSELNLSSLELGDSALYFCASSVGPGADGYTFGSGTRLTVV.

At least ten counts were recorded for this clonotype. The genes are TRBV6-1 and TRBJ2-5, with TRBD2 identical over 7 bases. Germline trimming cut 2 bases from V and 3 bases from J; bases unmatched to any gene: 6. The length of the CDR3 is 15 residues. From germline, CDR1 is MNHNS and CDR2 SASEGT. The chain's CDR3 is CASSEQPGGKETQYF. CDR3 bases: TGTGCCAGCAGTGAACAGCCGGGGGGTAAAGAGACCCAGTACTTC.

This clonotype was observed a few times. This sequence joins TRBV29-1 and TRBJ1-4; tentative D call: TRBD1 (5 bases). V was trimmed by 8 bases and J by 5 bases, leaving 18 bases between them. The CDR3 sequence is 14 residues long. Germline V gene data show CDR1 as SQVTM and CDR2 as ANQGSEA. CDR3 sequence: CSFLLGTVNEKLFF. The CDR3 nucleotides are TGCAGCTTCTTACTAGGGACGGTAAATGAAAAACTGTTTTTT.

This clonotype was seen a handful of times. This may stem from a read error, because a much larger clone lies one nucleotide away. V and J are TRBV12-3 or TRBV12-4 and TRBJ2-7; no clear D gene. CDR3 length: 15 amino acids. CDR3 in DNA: TGTACCAGCAGTTTAGAAGGGAAGGGAAACTACGAGCAGTACTTC. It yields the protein CTSSLEGKGNYEQYF.

CDR3 loop: CSVPETGKSGANVLTF. The CDR3 DNA is TGCAGTGTCCCCGAGACAGGGAAGTCTGGGGCCAACGTCCTGACTTTC. The V call is TRBV20-1, the J call TRBJ2-6; 7 nucleotides align to TRBD1. Germline V gene data show CDR1 as DFQATT and CDR2 as SNEGSKA (reference sequence). CDR3 length: 16 amino acids. J lost 1 base, V lost 7 bases, and 10 bases had no gene match.

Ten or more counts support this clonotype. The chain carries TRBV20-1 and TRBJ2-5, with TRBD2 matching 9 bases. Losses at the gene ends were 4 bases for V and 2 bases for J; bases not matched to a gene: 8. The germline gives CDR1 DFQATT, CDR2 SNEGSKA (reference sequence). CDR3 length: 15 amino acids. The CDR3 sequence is CSAKKTSGPQETQYF. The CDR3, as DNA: TGCAGTGCTAAAAAGACTAGCGGCCCTCAAGAGACCCAGTACTTC.

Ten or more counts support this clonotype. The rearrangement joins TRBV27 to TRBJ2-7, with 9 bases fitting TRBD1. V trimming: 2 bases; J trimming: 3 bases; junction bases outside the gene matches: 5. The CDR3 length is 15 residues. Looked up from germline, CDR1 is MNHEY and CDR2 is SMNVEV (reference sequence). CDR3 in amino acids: CASSLATGGYYEQYF. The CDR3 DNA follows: TGTGCCAGCAGTTTAGCCACAGGGGGCTACTACGAGCAGTACTTC.

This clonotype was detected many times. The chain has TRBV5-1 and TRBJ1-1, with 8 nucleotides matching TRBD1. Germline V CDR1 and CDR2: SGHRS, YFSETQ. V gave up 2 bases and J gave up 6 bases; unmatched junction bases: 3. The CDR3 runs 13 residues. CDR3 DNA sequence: TGCGCCAGCAGCTTACAGGGGGGACCTGAAGCTTTCTTT. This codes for CASSLQGGPEAFF. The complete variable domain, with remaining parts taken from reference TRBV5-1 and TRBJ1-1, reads KAGVTQTPRYLIKTRGQQVTLSCSPISGHRSVSWYQQTPGQGLQFLFEYFSETQRNKGNFPGRFSGRQFSNSRSEMNVSTLELGDSALYLCASSLQGGPEAFFGQGTRLTVV.

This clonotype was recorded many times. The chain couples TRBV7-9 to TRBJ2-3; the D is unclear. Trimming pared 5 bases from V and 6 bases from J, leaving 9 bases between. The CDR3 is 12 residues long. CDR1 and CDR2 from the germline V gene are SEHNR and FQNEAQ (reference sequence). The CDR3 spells CASSAEGDTQYF. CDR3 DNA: TGTGCCAGCAGCGCAGAAGGGGATACGCAGTATTTT.

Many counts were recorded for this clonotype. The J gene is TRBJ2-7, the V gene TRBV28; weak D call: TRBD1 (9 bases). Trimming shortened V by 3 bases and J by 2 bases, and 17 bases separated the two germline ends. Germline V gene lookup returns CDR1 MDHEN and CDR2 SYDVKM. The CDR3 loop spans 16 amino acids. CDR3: CASSLSGGQGTYEQYF. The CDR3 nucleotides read TGTGCCAGCAGTTTGAGCGGGGGACAGGGCACCTACGAGCAGTACTTC.

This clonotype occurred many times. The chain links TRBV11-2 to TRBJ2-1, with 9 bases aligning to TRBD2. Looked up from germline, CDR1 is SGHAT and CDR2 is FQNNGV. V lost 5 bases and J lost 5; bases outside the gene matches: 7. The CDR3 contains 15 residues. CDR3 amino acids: CASSARLAEDNEQFF. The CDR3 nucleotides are TGTGCCAGCAGCGCCCGACTAGCGGAGGACAATGAGCAGTTCTTC.

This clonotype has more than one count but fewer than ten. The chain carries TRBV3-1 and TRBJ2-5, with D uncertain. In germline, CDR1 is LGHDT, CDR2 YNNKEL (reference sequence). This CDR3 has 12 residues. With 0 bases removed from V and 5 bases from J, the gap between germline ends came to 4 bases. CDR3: CASSQDYETQYF. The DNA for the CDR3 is TGTGCCAGCAGCCAAGATTATGAGACCCAGTACTTC.

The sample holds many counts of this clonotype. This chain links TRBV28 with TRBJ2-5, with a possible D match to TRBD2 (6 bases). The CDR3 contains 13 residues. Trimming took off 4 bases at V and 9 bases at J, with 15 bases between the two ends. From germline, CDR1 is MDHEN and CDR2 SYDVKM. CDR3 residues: CASSSSAGHPQYF. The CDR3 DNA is TGTGCCAGCAGTTCCTCGGCGGGGCACCCCCAGTACTTC.

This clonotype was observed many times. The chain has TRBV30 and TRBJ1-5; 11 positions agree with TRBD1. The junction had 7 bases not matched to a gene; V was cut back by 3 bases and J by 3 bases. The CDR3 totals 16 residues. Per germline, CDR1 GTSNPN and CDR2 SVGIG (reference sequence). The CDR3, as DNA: TGTGCCTGGAGGCTAGGACAGGGGGCGATCAATCAGCCCCAGCATTTT. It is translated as CAWRLGQGAINQPQHF.

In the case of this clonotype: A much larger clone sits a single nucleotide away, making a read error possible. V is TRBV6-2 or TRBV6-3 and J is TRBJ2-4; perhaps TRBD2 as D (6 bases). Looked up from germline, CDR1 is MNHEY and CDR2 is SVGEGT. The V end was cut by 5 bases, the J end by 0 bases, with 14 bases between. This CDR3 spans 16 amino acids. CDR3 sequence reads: CASSLGRGIAKNIQYF. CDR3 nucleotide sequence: TGTGCCAGCAGTCTTGGACGGGGGATAGCCAAAAACATTCAGTACTTC.

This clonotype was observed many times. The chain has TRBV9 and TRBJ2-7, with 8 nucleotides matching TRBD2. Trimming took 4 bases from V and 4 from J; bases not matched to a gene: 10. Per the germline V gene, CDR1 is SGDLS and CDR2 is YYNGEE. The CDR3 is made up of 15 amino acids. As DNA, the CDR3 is TGTGCCAGCAGCCCTCGCCCAGCGGGAGTTTACGAGCAGTACTTC. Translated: CASSPRPAGVYEQYF. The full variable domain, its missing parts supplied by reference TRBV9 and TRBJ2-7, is DSGVTQTPKHLITATGQRVTLRCSPRSGDLSVYWYQQSLDQGLQFLIQYYNGEERAKGNILERFSAQQFPDLHSELNLSSLELGDSALYFCASSPRPAGVYEQYFGPGTRLTVT.

The CDR3 region has the DNA TGCGCCAGCAGCTGGGGTAACGGAAACACCATATATTTT. Translation gives CASSWGNGNTIYF. The J gene is TRBJ1-3, the V gene TRBV5-1; no firm D call. The V end was cut by 3 bases, the J end by 4 bases, with 8 bases between. From germline, CDR1 is SGHRS and CDR2 YFSETQ. CDR3 length: 13 amino acids. Supplemented by reference TRBV5-1 and TRBJ1-3, the full variable domain reads KAGVTQTPRYLIKTRGQQVTLSCSPISGHRSVSWYQQTPGQGLQFLFEYFSETQRNKGNFPGRFSGRQFSNSRSEMNVSTLELGDSALYLCASSWGNGNTIYFGEGSWLTVV.

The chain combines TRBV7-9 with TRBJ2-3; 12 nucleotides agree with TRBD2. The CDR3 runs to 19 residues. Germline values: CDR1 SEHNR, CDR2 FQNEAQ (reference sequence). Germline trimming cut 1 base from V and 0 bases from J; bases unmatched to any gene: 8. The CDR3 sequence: CASSLEPLLAGGSTDTQYF. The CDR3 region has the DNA TGTGCCAGCAGCTTAGAGCCCCTACTAGCGGGGGGAAGCACAGATACGCAGTATTTT.

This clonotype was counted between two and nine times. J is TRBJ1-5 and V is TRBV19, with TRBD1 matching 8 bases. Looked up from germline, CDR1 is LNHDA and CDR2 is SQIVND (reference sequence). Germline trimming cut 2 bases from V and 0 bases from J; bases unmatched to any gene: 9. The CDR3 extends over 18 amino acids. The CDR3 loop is CASSILGQAPNSNQPQHF. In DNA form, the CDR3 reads TGTGCCAGTAGTATATTGGGACAGGCGCCTAATAGCAATCAGCCCCAGCATTTT. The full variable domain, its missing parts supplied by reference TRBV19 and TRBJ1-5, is DGGITQSPKYLFRKEGQNVTLSCEQNLNHDAMYWYRQDPGQGLRLIYYSQIVNDFQKGDIAEGYSVSREKKESFPLTVTSAQKNPTAFYLCASSILGQAPNSNQPQHFGDGTRLSIL.

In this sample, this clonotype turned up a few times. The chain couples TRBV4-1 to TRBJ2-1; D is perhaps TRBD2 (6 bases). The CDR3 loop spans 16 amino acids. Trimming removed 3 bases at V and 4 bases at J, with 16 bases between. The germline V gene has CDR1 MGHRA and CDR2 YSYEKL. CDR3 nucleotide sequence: TGCGCCAGCAGCCAGGTGTCGGGAGTTCTTTACAATGAGCAGTTCTTC. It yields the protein CASSQVSGVLYNEQFF.